What follows is one TCR beta chain and its context. Its antigen is unidentified. TCRdb re-called the RT-PCR reads with MiXCR, one entry per CDR3 protein. The table has approximately 490,000 distinct CDR3 sequences, under 8.5% seen once. CDR3 length equals 14 residues. Germline V gene data show CDR1 as DFQATT and CDR2 as SNEGSKA (reference sequence). Germline trimming cut 2 bases from V and 7 bases from J; bases unmatched to any gene: 5. This sample is part of a study of response to subunit inactivated influenza vaccine. Overall study findings and caveats: Seasonal influenza vaccination, on each occasion, was suggested by the authors to recruit few new T cells.

The chain combines TRBV20-1 with TRBJ2-2, with 9 nucleotides matching TRBD2. Here the sequenced sample was PBMCs from blood, taken around 25 months after vaccination. The origin of this receptor is a man aged 45 to 75 who received an inactivated influenza vaccine. CDR3 amino acids: CSARRLAEHGELFF. The CDR3 DNA reads TGCAGTGCTAGACGACTAGCGGAGCACGGGGAGCTGTTTTTT.